A selection of T cell receptor beta chains follows, all from one sample in a study of identical twins. TCRdb processed the 5' RACE reads anew with MiXCR; each CDR3 protein has one entry. The sample includes about 570,000 distinct CDR3 sequences, just under 10% seen only once; the top ten take roughly 3%. Another study also made use of these data, one on yellow fever vaccine responses in identical twins.

The specimen was PBMCs. These receptors all stem from a woman under 30 in good health. The CDR3 runs from the conserved cysteine through the conserved F or W. D genes are given only for firm matches. Not all rows give a size; the values are once, few, many and, for expanded clones, a class.

j_gene | abundance | v_gene | d_gene | CDR3nt | CDR3aa
TRBJ2-3 | few | TRBV5-1 | - | TGCGCCAGCAGCCACCTATCAGATACGCAGTATTTT | CASSHLSDTQYF
TRBJ2-7 | - | TRBV2 | TRBD2 | TGTGCCAGAAGTGAAGCGGGGCGCTACGAGCAGTACTTC | CARSEAGRYEQYF
TRBJ2-3 | few | TRBV14 | - | TGTGCCAGTAGAAGAAGCGGGACAACAGATACGCAGTATTTT | CASRRSGTTDTQYF
TRBJ2-7 | - | TRBV7-8 | TRBD2 | TGTGCCAGCAGCTTAGCGGCTAGCGGGAGGGAATACGAGCAGTACTTC | CASSLAASGREYEQYF
TRBJ1-1 | few | TRBV6-2/TRBV6-3 | - | TGTGCCAGCAGTTTTCGGGGGCGGGCTGAAGCTTTCTTT | CASSFRGRAEAFF
TRBJ2-7 | - | TRBV21-1 | - | TGTGCCAGCAGCAAGGGAACGCGGGGGGAAAACGAGCAGTACTTC | CASSKGTRGENEQYF
TRBJ1-2 | many | TRBV12-5 | - | TGTGCTAGTGGTTTGGTACGGGCAGTTAACTATGGCTACACCTTC | CASGLVRAVNYGYTF
TRBJ1-5 | many | TRBV3-1 | - | TGTGCCAGCAGCCAAGATAGGGGTCAGCCCCAGCATTTT | CASSQDRGQPQHF
TRBJ2-6 | few | TRBV11-2 | TRBD1 | TGTGCCAGCAGCCTCCAACAGGGGGAGGCTGGGGCCAACGTCCTGACTTTC | CASSLQQGEAGANVLTF
TRBJ2-1 | many | TRBV27 | - | TGTGCCAGCAGTTTCCTCCGATCGGTGGGAGTTAGGGGCAATGAGCAGTTCTTC | CASSFLRSVGVRGNEQFF
TRBJ2-2 | - | TRBV19 | - | TGTGCCAGTAGCCGACTCCGGGACACCACCGGGGAGCTGTTTTTT | CASSRLRDTTGELFF
TRBJ2-3 | few | TRBV24-1 | TRBD1 | TGTGCCACCAGTCGTAAACAGGGGGCGTCAGATACGCAGTATTTT | CATSRKQGASDTQYF
TRBJ2-3 | few | TRBV2 | TRBD1 | TGTGCCAGCAGTGTTGACAGGGGATCCACAGATACGCAGTATTTT | CASSVDRGSTDTQYF
TRBJ1-6 | - | TRBV7-3 | - | TGTGCCAGCAGCTTAATGGATCCGTCACCCCTCCACTTT | CASSLMDPSPLHF
TRBJ1-1 | - | TRBV29-1 | - | TGCAGCGTTATAGCAGGCTACACTGAAGCTTTCTTT | CSVIAGYTEAFF
TRBJ1-1 | many | TRBV5-6 | - | TGTGCCAGCAGCTCCCTCTCCAGGGGATTAACACACACTGAAGCTTTCTTT | CASSSLSRGLTHTEAFF
TRBJ2-7 | few | TRBV11-2 | - | TGTGCCAGCAGCCCCATTCCAGATCCGTTCGAGCAGTACTTC | CASSPIPDPFEQYF
TRBJ2-3 | - | TRBV24-1 | - | TGTGCCACCAGTCAGACGGGGGGCACAGATACGCAGTATTTT | CATSQTGGTDTQYF
TRBJ2-3 | few | TRBV15 | TRBD2 | TGTGCCACCAGCAGAGGGGGACTAGCGGGAATCACAGATACGCAGTATTTT | CATSRGGLAGITDTQYF
TRBJ2-7 | - | TRBV11-1 | TRBD1 | TGTGCCAGCAGCTCAGTGAGGGGACAGGGATCCTACGAGCAGTACTTC | CASSSVRGQGSYEQYF
TRBJ2-5 | few | TRBV20-1 | TRBD2 | TGCAGTGCTGAGAGGACTAGCGGGGGGGTGCAAGAGACCCAGTACTTC | CSAERTSGGVQETQYF
TRBJ1-6 | - | TRBV5-1 | - | TGCGCCAGCAGCTTGGTGAGGGGTGGTGATTCACCCCTCCACTTT | CASSLVRGGDSPLHF
TRBJ2-5 | - | TRBV9 | - | TGTGCCAGCAGCGCGGGGGGGAGACAGGGAGCGTCGGAGACCCAGTACTTC | CASSAGGRQGASETQYF
TRBJ2-2 | - | TRBV20-1 | TRBD2 | TGCAGTGCTAGAGATTGGGGCGGGGGGGGAACCGGGGAGCTGTTTTTT | CSARDWGGGGTGELFF
TRBJ2-5 | - | TRBV12-3/TRBV12-4 | TRBD2 | TGTGCCAGCAGTTTAAGCGGGGGGGCCTCTTGGGAGACCCAGTACTTC | CASSLSGGASWETQYF
TRBJ2-7 | few | TRBV4-2 | TRBD2 | TGTGCCAGCAGCCAAGGACTAGCGGGAGGACCCGAGCAGTACTTC | CASSQGLAGGPEQYF
TRBJ2-1 | many | TRBV11-2 | - | TGTGCCAGCAGCTTAGGGGACTTCAATGAGCAGTTCTTC | CASSLGDFNEQFF
TRBJ2-1 | - | TRBV19 | TRBD1 | TGTGCCAGTAGTATTGACAGGGGAGACAATGAGCAGTTCTTC | CASSIDRGDNEQFF
TRBJ1-6 | few | TRBV5-6 | TRBD1 | TGTGCCAGCAGAAGGACAGGGGGGGGTTCACCCCTCCACTTT | CASRRTGGGSPLHF
TRBJ2-5 | many | TRBV5-6 | - | TGTGCCAGCAGCTTGGGTGGTTCCCGAGAGACCCAGTACTTC | CASSLGGSRETQYF
TRBJ2-1 | many | TRBV15 | - | TGTGCCACCAGCAGAGTTAACTCCTACAATGAGCAGTTCTTC | CATSRVNSYNEQFF
TRBJ2-7 | few | TRBV4-3 | TRBD1 | TGCGCCAGCAGCCAAGGACGACCGCAGATGCTGACAGGGAACGAGCAGTACTTC | CASSQGRPQMLTGNEQYF
TRBJ2-7 | many | TRBV10-3 | - | TGTGCCATCAGTGAGTCGGGGACTTTGAGCTCCTACGAGCAGTACTTC | CAISESGTLSSYEQYF
TRBJ2-7 | few | TRBV20-1 | - | TGCAGCCCGGGCGGGGAGTACTACGAGCAGTACTTC | CSPGGEYYEQYF
TRBJ2-1 | many | TRBV25-1 | TRBD2 | TGTGCCAGCAGTGAATTAGGACTAGCGGGAGTCAATGAGCAGTTCTTC | CASSELGLAGVNEQFF
TRBJ2-1 | many | TRBV6-5 | - | TGTGCCAGCAGTTATGTACCAACGAATGAGCAGTTCTTC | CASSYVPTNEQFF
TRBJ2-7 | few | TRBV12-3/TRBV12-4 | TRBD1 | TGTGCCAGCACCCCAAATCCAGACAGGGCCTACGAGCAGTACTTC | CASTPNPDRAYEQYF
TRBJ2-3 | - | TRBV11-2 | TRBD1 | TGTGCCAGCAGCTTACTTGTATCCGGACAGGGAATAGATACGCAGTATTTT | CASSLLVSGQGIDTQYF
TRBJ2-7 | - | TRBV6-5 | - | TGTGCCAGCAGACGAGACATGTTTAAGCAGTACTTC | CASRRDMFKQYF
TRBJ1-3 | few | TRBV12-3/TRBV12-4 | - | TGTGCCAGCAGCGGGTCCGTTAGAAACACCATATATTTT | CASSGSVRNTIYF
TRBJ2-5 | - | TRBV4-1 | - | TGCGCCAGCATGTCAGCGGCTCTAGGGGAGACCCAGTACTTC | CASMSAALGETQYF
TRBJ2-2 | - | TRBV2 | TRBD2 | TGTGCCAGTGGGGGGAGCGGGGCCACCGGGGAGCTGTTTTTT | CASGGSGATGELFF
TRBJ2-1 | few | TRBV11-2 | - | TGTGCCAGCAGCTCTAGGGACGGACGGGTCAGCTCCTACAATGAGCAGTTCTTC | CASSSRDGRVSSYNEQFF
TRBJ2-1 | - | TRBV4-3 | TRBD1 | TGCGCCAGCAGCCAAGACCGGGACAGCAACAATGAGCAGTTCTTC | CASSQDRDSNNEQFF
TRBJ2-7 | - | TRBV4-3 | - | TGCGCCAGCAGCCAAAATCCGGGCGCGAATGGGGCGGGATGGAACGAGCAGTACTTC | CASSQNPGANGAGWNEQYF
TRBJ2-3 | many | TRBV3-1 | - | TGTGCCAGCAGCCATGAAAGGGGCACAGATACGCAGTATTTT | CASSHERGTDTQYF
TRBJ1-5 | many | TRBV5-5 | TRBD1 | TGTGCCAGCAGCTTGGTCCGGGACAGATATCAGCCCCAGCATTTT | CASSLVRDRYQPQHF
TRBJ2-1 | - | TRBV24-1 | - | TGTGCCACCAGTGATCGGACAATCTCCTCCTACAATGAGCAGTTCTTC | CATSDRTISSYNEQFF
TRBJ2-3 | - | TRBV30 | - | TGTGCCTGGAGCAGGGGCGGGGCCCCTGGGGGCACAGATACGCAGTATTTT | CAWSRGGAPGGTDTQYF
TRBJ2-1 | many | TRBV7-8 | - | TGTGCCAGCAGCCCAAGGTCAAGGGGCGATGAGCAGTTCTTC | CASSPRSRGDEQFF